The 18 T cell receptor beta chains presented below share a single source sample, sequenced in a study of blood T cell repertoires in COVID-19. Repertoires were generated with immunoSEQ multiplex PCR, while TCRdb's copy carries only in-frame clones and drops some. Found here are about 440,000 clones, around 91% of them singletons; the top ten hold 0.55% to 0.75%. The sequenced sample consisted of PBMCs or T cells enriched from blood (not recorded which). These receptors all come from a man in his late teens or twenties who had recovered from COVID-19.

This clone was found once. The V call is TRBV27, the J call TRBJ2-7; 7 positions match TRBD1. Germline CDR1 reads MNHEY; CDR2 reads SMNVEV (reference sequence). This CDR3 is 13 amino acids long. J gave up 5 bases and V 6 bases, and 7 bases lay outside the gene matches. CDR3 sequence reads: CASRYRGFHEQYF. CDR3 DNA sequence: TGTGCCAGCAGATACAGGGGCTTCCACGAGCAGTACTTC.

This clone turned up a few times. CDR3 sequence reads: CASSPSQGGSGNTIYF. The CDR3 DNA reads TGCGCCAGCAGCCCTAGTCAGGGGGGCTCTGGAAACACCATATATTTT. The chain links TRBV4-1 to TRBJ1-3, with 7 bases lining up with TRBD1. There are 16 residues in the CDR3. From germline, CDR1 is MGHRA and CDR2 YSYEKL. V trimming: 4 bases; J trimming: 0 bases; junction bases outside the gene matches: 6.

The genes are TRBV5-1 and TRBJ1-3; TRBD1 agrees at 9 bases. The CDR3 is 17 residues long. Trimming cost V 2 bases and J 0 bases; bases outside gene matches: 6. Per germline, CDR1 SGHRS and CDR2 YFSETQ. CDR3 in DNA: TGCGCCAGCAGCTTTTCGACAGGGGGTTACTCTGGAAACACCATATATTTT. It yields the protein CASSFSTGGYSGNTIYF. Together with reference TRBV5-1 and TRBJ1-3, the CDR3 gives the full variable domain: KAGVTQTPRYLIKTRGQQVTLSCSPISGHRSVSWYQQTPGQGLQFLFEYFSETQRNKGNFPGRFSGRQFSNSRSEMNVSTLELGDSALYLCASSFSTGGYSGNTIYFGEGSWLTVV.

The chain joins TRBV5-1 to TRBJ2-2; D possibly corresponds to TRBD1 (5 bases). The V end was cut by 4 bases, the J end by 4 bases, with 17 bases between. The CDR3 covers 16 residues. From germline, CDR1 is SGHRS and CDR2 YFSETQ. The CDR3 DNA reads TGCGCCAGCAGCCCCGACAGTTCCCAGGGCACCGGGGAGCTGTTTTTT. Its protein is CASSPDSSQGTGELFF. Variable domain in full (rest from reference TRBV5-1 and TRBJ2-2): KAGVTQTPRYLIKTRGQQVTLSCSPISGHRSVSWYQQTPGQGLQFLFEYFSETQRNKGNFPGRFSGRQFSNSRSEMNVSTLELGDSALYLCASSPDSSQGTGELFFGEGSRLTVL.

V gene TRBV5-4 combines with J gene TRBJ2-1; 13 bases line up with TRBD2. V lost 5 bases to trimming and J lost 8 bases; unmatched junction nucleotides: 7. The germline V gene encodes CDR1 SGHNT and CDR2 YYREEE (reference sequence). CDR3 length: 15 amino acids. CDR3 in amino acids: CASSQTSGRFYEQFF. CDR3 nucleotides: TGTGCCAGCAGTCAGACTAGCGGGAGGTTCTATGAGCAGTTCTTC.

The chain combines TRBV28 with TRBJ1-2; 9 nucleotides match TRBD1. The CDR3 has 14 residues. Germline V CDR1 and CDR2: MDHEN, SYDVKM. V dropped 4 bases and J dropped 4; count of bases not matched to a gene: 4. Here the CDR3 reads CASSSQGAVYGYTF. In DNA, the CDR3 is TGTGCCAGCAGTTCACAGGGGGCTGTCTATGGCTACACCTTC.

The genes are TRBV19 and TRBJ2-3; D not certain. Trimming shortened V by 5 bases and J by 7 bases, and 4 bases separated the two germline ends. Germline V lookup: CDR1 LNHDA, CDR2 SQIVND (reference sequence). The CDR3 has 10 amino acids. The CDR3 DNA reads TGTGCCAGTAGTCCCTATACGCAGTATTTT. Translating gives CASSPYTQYF.

The sample holds one count of this clone. This chain uses TRBV5-4 with TRBJ2-3; TRBD2 might be the D (6 bases). The CDR3 runs 16 residues. V was cut by 2 bases and J by 3 bases, with 16 bases left in between. Germline V CDR1 and CDR2: SGHNT, YYREEE (reference sequence). CDR3: CASSFSSGYETDTQYF. DNA of the CDR3: TGTGCCAGCAGCTTCTCCAGCGGGTATGAAACAGATACGCAGTATTTT.

The chain employs TRBV30 and TRBJ1-2, with 9 positions matching TRBD1. Trimming cost V 0 bases and J 7 bases; bases outside gene matches: 3. The CDR3 is 13 amino acids. The V gene's germline CDR1 is GTSNPN and CDR2 SVGIG (reference sequence). CDR3 residues: CAWSVLQGAGYTF. For the CDR3, the DNA is TGTGCCTGGAGTGTTTTACAGGGGGCTGGCTACACCTTC.

This clone was counted a single time. This sequence joins TRBV6-5 and TRBJ2-2, with 7 bases identical to TRBD2. Germline V gene data show CDR1 as MNHEY and CDR2 as SVGAGI. V was pared by 7 bases and J by 3 bases, with 5 bases of the junction left unmatched. The CDR3 length is 14 residues. The CDR3 loop is CASNLGGDTGELFF. The DNA of the CDR3 is TGTGCCAGCAACCTGGGGGGGGACACCGGGGAGCTGTTTTTT.

V is TRBV12-3 or TRBV12-4 and J is TRBJ1-1, with TRBD1 as a possible D gene (5 bases). The V gene lost 0 bases and the J gene lost 11 bases, with 10 bases spanning the gap. This CDR3 has 12 residues. This CDR3 reads CASSLASGRAFF. The CDR3 coding sequence is TGTGCCAGCAGTTTAGCGTCAGGGAGGGCTTTCTTT.

The table lists this clone with a count of one. This chain links TRBV28 with TRBJ1-1; D is ambiguous. The germline CDR1 and CDR2 sequences are MDHEN and SYDVKM. CDR3 size: 12 residues. Between the trimmed V and J ends, which lost 1 base and 3 bases, there was a span of 3 bases. DNA of the CDR3: TGTGCCAGCAGTTTATCTCACACTGAAGCTTTCTTT. Translated: CASSLSHTEAFF.

V gene TRBV6-1 combines with J gene TRBJ2-4; TRBD1 matches 7 bases. This CDR3 has 14 amino acids. V lost 0 bases and J lost 6; bases outside the gene matches: 2. Germline CDR1 reads MNHNS; CDR2 reads SASEGT. The CDR3 protein is CASSEAPGGNIQYF. CDR3 sequence (DNA): TGTGCCAGCAGTGAAGCCCCAGGGGGAAACATTCAGTACTTC.

This clone was observed a single time. A read error is possible here, since a much larger clone lies one base away. The identical CDR3 is also encoded by other nucleotide sequences in the sample. The chain carries TRBV5-4 and TRBJ2-1; 10 bases map to TRBD2. Unmatched junction bases numbered 1, after V lost 0 bases and J lost 4 bases. The CDR3 runs 15 residues. Germline V lookup: CDR1 SGHNT, CDR2 YYREEE (reference sequence). The CDR3 spells CASSLGLAGYNEQFF. CDR3 coding DNA: TGTGCCAGCAGCTTGGGACTAGCGGGTTACAATGAGCAGTTCTTC. Drawing the rest from reference TRBV5-4 and TRBJ2-1, the complete variable domain is ETGVTQSPTHLIKTRGQQVTLRCSSQSGHNTVSWYQQALGQGPQFIFQYYREEENGRGNFPPRFSGLQFPNYSSELNVNALELDDSALYLCASSLGLAGYNEQFFGPGTRLTVL.

The V and J genes are TRBV2 and TRBJ1-4, with a tentative D call TRBD1 (6 bases). V was cut by 8 bases and J by 3 bases, with 10 bases left in between. Germline V gene lookup returns CDR1 SNHLY and CDR2 FYNNEI. This CDR3 is built from 13 residues. This CDR3 is CASSGQSNEKLFF. In DNA, the CDR3 is TGTGCCAGCTCCGGACAGTCTAATGAAAAACTGTTTTTT.

The chain links TRBV13 to TRBJ1-1; 11 bases are a match to TRBD1. The trim removed 5 bases at V and 1 base at J, leaving 9 bases unmatched. This CDR3 has 17 residues. Germline V gene data show CDR1 as PRHDT and CDR2 as FYEKMQ (reference sequence). CDR3 nucleotides: TGTGCCAGCAGCGCGGGACAGGGGGTTAGTGGGAACACTGAAGCTTTCTTT. This translates into CASSAGQGVSGNTEAFF.

The V call is TRBV25-1, the J call TRBJ1-1; D is undetermined. Germline CDR1 and CDR2: MGHDK and SYGVNS. V was cut by 5 bases and J by 1 base, with 8 bases left in between. The CDR3 has 13 residues. DNA for the CDR3: TGTGCCAGCAGTTCCGTCGGGAACACTGAAGCTTTCTTT. Residues: CASSSVGNTEAFF.

The genes are TRBV3-1 (or the pseudogene TRBV3-2) and TRBJ2-1, with 12 bases matching TRBD2. This CDR3 has 15 residues. Germline assignment: CDR1 LGHDT and CDR2 YNNKEL (reference sequence). J lost 10 bases, V lost 3 bases, and 7 bases had no gene match. CDR3 protein: CASSQGLAGSVEQFF. DNA of the CDR3: TGTGCCAGCAGCCAGGGACTAGCGGGTTCAGTAGAGCAGTTCTTC.